Detailed here is one T cell receptor (beta chain). Its antigen is unidentified. The CDR3 totals 15 residues. The V and J ends lost 4 bases and 3 bases respectively, with 15 bases between them. Germline loops: CDR1 SGHRS, CDR2 YFSETQ. The study reverse transcribed the entire isolated RNA, so it sequenced expressed TCRB transcripts. The data were produced by immunoSEQ multiplex PCR, yet TCRdb's version contains in-frame clones alone and is incomplete. The sample lists about 360,000 clones; roughly 12% were seen once. The data originate from a study of beta chain features in type 1 diabetes. Whole-study findings and limits: The study left unresolved whether HLA type influences TCRB rearrangement. Compared to healthy donors, patients appeared to have naive, central memory and Treg TCRB repertoires that were more alike. Equally in patients and controls, PCR might preferentially amplify shorter templates.

Sorting based on CD45RO/CCR7/CD25/CD127/CD95/CD27 separated CD4+ naive, central memory, regulatory and stem cell-like memory cells. The gene calls are TRBV5-1 and TRBJ2-3, with D maybe TRBD1 (5 bases). Sequences were obtained from naive CD4+ T cells from blood. The receptor's source is a man aged 18 to 30 in good health. In nucleotides, the CDR3 is TGCGCCAGCAGCCCAGGGCTAGTTATTACAGATACGCAGTATTTT. It encodes CASSPGLVITDTQYF.